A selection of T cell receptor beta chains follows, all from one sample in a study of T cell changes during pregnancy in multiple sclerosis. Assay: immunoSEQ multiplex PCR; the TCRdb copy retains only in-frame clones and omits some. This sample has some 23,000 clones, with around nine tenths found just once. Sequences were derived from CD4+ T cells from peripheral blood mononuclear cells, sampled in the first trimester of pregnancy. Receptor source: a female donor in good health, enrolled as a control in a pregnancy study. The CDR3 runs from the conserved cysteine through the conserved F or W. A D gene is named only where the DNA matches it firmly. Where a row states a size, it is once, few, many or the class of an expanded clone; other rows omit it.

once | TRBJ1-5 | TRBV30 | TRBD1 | TGTGCCTGGAGCGACAGGGGGAGTCAGCCCCAGCATTTT | CAWSDRGSQPQHF
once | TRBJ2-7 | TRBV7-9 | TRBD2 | TGTGCCAGCAGCTCTGATAGCGGGGGCTACGAGCAGTACTTC | CASSSDSGGYEQYF
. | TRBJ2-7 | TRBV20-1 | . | TGCAGTGCGAGAACCCTCGGGGAGCAGTACTTC | CSARTLGEQYF
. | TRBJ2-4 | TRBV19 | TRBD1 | TGTGCCAGTAGTCCCACAGGGGCAGAAACCAAAAACATTCAGTACTTC | CASSPTGAETKNIQYF
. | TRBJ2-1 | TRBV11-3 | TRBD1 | TGTGCCAGCAGCTTAGGACAGGGGGTAGGATATGAGCAGTTCTTC | CASSLGQGVGYEQFF
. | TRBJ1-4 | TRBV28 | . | TGTGCCAGCAGTTTCCCTAAAGGGGCTTATAATGAAAAACTGTTTTTT | CASSFPKGAYNEKLFF
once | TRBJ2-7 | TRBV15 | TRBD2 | TGTGCCACCAGCCTGGGGGGAGGGTCCTACGAGCAGTACTTC | CATSLGGGSYEQYF
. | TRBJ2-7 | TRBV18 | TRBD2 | TGTGCCAGCTCACCACTGGACCGACTAGCCTCCTACGAGCAGTACTTC | CASSPLDRLASYEQYF
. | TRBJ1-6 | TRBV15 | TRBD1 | TGTGCCCCCGCAGGGGGTAATTCACCCCTCCACTTT | CAPAGGNSPLHF
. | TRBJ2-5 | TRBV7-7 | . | TGTGCCAGCAGCGGTCTAGGCCCGGAGACCCAGTACTTC | CASSGLGPETQYF
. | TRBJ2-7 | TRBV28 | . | TGTGCCAGCAGGCGGGGGCACGAGCAGTACTTC | CASRRGHEQYF
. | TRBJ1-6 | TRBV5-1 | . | TGCGCCAGCAGCCCTAGACAGGATAATTCACCCCTCCACTTT | CASSPRQDNSPLHF
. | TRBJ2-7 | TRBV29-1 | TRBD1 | TGCAGCGTTACCGGGACAGGGGGTTACGAGCAGTACTTC | CSVTGTGGYEQYF
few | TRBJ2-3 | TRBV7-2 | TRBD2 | TGTGCCAGCAGCTTAGGAGCGGGGGGGCGGGTAGATACGCAGTATTTT | CASSLGAGGRVDTQYF
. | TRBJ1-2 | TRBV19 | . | TGTGCCAGTAGCCCTAACAGGGAAGGTCTCTCTGGCTACACCTTC | CASSPNREGLSGYTF
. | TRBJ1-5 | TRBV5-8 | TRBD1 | TGTGCCAGCAGCCACGGACAGGGGGCCTTCAATCAGCCCCAGCATTTT | CASSHGQGAFNQPQHF
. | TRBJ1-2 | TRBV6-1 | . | TGTGCCAGCACCTCGGGCAGGGTGAGCTATGGCTACACCTTC | CASTSGRVSYGYTF
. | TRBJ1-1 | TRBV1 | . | TGCACCAGCAGCCTCAACCGGGCGGGGCATGCCATTACGAACACTGAAGCTTTCTTT | CTSSLNRAGHAITNTEAFF
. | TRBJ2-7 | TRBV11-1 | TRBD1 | TGTGCCAGTACGGACAGGGTCCACGAGCAGTACTTC | CASTDRVHEQYF
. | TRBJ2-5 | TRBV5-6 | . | TGTGCCAGCAGCTTGATGACCAGAGCGCCGGAGACCCAGTACTTC | CASSLMTRAPETQYF
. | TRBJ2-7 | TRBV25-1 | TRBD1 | TGTGCCAGCAGCCCAGGGGGTATTTCCTACGAGCAGTACTTC | CASSPGGISYEQYF
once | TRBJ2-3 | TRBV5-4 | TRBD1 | TGTGCCAGCAGCTTGGACAGGGGGCTGACAGATACGCAGTATTTT | CASSLDRGLTDTQYF